This T cell receptor (beta chain) was captured by sequencing in a study of CD8 T cells in Susac syndrome. Overall study results and limits: A relatively small number of individuals underwent TCR sequencing and HLA analysis.

This CDR3 is built from 16 residues. CDR1 is LGHDT and CDR2 is YNNKEL in the germline V gene (reference sequence). The J segment lost 0 bases and the V segment lost 5 bases, leaving 6 bases of the junction unmatched. As concerns this clonotype: The target antigen is unknown.

Sequencing of TCR beta was performed on blood CD8+ T cells and on blood CD4+ T cells. FACS was used to enrich TEMRA cells, whereas the CD8+ and CD4+ T cells were obtained by negative isolation. The RNA, about 0.45 to 1 ug, was put through reverse transcription using random hexamers. The CDR3 of TCR beta was amplified by immunoSEQ multiplex PCR across 54 Vbeta and 13 Jbeta. Each CDR3 protein gets one entry after TCRdb re-called the immunoSEQ multiplex PCR reads with MiXCR. The repertoire holds around 20,000 distinct CDR3 sequences, with about 95% as singletons. Sequencing was carried out using CD8+ T cells from PBMCs. This chain links TRBV3-1 with TRBJ2-1, with 8 nucleotides matching TRBD2. This clonotype originated in a human donor in good health. The CDR3 DNA sequence: TGTGCCAGCAGCTTTCTAGCGGGTAGCTCCTACAATGAGCAGTTCTTC. Protein product: CASSFLAGSSYNEQFF.